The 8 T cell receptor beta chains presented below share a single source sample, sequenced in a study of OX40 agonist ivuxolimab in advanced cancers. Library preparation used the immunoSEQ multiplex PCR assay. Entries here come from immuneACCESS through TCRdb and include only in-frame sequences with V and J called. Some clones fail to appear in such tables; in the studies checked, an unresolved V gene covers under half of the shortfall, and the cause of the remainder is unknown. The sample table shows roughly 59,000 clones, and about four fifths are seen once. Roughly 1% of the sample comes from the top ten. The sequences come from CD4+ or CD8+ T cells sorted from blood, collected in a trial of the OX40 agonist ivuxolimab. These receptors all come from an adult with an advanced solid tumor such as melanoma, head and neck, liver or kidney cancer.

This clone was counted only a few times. CDR3 sequence reads: CSVGGSYTF. DNA for the CDR3: TGCAGTGTAGGAGGAAGCTACACCTTC. The V call is TRBV20-1, the J call TRBJ1-2, with unresolved D. CDR3 length: 9 residues. Trimming took 7 bases from V and 9 from J, leaving 9 bases between them. Germline CDR1 is DFQATT and CDR2 is SNEGSKA (reference sequence).

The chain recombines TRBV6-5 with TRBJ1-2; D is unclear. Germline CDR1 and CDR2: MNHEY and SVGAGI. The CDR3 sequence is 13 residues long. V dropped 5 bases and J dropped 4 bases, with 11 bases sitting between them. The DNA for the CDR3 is TGTGCCAGCAGTGGTGACGGATTCTATGGCTACACCTTC. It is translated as CASSGDGFYGYTF.

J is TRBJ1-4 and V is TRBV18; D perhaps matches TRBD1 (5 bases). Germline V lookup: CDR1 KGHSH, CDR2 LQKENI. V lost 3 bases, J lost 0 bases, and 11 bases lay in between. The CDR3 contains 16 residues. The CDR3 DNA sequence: TGTGCCAGCTCACCTCGACAGATTTCAACTAATGAAAAACTGTTTTTT. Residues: CASSPRQISTNEKLFF.

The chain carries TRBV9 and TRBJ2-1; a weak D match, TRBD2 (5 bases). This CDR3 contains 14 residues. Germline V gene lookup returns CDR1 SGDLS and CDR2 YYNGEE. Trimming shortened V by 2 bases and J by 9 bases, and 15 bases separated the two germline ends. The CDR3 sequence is CASSVLEGRGEQFF. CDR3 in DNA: TGTGCCAGCAGCGTGTTAGAGGGCCGGGGTGAGCAGTTCTTC.

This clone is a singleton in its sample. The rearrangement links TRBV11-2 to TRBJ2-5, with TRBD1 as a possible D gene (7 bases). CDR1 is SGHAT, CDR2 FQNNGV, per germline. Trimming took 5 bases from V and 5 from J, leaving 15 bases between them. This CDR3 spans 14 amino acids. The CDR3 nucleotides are TGTGCCAGCAGCCAATTACAGGGGAGGGAGACCCAGTACTTC. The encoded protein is CASSQLQGRETQYF.

CDR3 sequence reads: CASSSRTGGPQHF. Written as DNA, the CDR3 is TGTGCCAGCAGCTCCCGGACGGGTGGGCCCCAGCATTTT. The genes are TRBV14 and TRBJ1-5, with D hard to call. The CDR3 is 13 amino acids. V dropped 5 bases and J dropped 9 bases, with 14 bases sitting between them. Germline V gives CDR1 SGHDN, CDR2 FVKESK.

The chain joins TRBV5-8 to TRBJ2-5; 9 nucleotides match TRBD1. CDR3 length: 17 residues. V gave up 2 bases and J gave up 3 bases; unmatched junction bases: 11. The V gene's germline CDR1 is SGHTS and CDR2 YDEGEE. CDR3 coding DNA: TGTGCCAGCAGCTTATATTCCGGGACAGGGAGGGAAGAGACCCAGTACTTC. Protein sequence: CASSLYSGTGREETQYF.

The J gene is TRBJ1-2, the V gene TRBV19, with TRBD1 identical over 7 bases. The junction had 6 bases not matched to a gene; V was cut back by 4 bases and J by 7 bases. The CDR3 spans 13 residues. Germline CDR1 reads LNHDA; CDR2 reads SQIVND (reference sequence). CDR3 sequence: CASSTDREGGYTF. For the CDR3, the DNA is TGTGCCAGTAGTACCGACAGGGAGGGTGGCTACACCTTC.